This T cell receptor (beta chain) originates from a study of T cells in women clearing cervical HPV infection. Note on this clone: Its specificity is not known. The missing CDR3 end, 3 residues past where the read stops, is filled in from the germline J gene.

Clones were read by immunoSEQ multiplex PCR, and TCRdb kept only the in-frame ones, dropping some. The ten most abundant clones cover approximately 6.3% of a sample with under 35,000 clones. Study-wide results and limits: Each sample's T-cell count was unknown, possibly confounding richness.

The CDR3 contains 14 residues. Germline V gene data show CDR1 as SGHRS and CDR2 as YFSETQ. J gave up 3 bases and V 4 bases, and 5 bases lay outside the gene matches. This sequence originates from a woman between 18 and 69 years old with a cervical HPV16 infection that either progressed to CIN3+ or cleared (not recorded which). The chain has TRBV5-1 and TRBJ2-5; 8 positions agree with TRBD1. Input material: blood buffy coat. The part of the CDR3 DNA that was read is TGCGCCAGCAGCATCGGACAGGGTGAAGAGACC. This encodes CASSIGQGEET. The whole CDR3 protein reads CASSIGQGEETQYF.